Each of the 24 T cell receptor beta chains below was sequenced from the same sample in a study of post-analysis software for immune sequencing data. Points from the study as a whole: TRBV segments more frequent in patients than in controls numbered about 5 and included TRBV5-6, TRBV5-1 and TRBV20-1.

Prepared libraries of TCR beta cDNA carried unique molecular identifiers. Using its own MiXCR run on the PCR reads, TCRdb lists one record per CDR3 protein. The sample lists about 500,000 distinct CDR3 sequences; under 55% were seen once. These receptors' targets are unknown. Input material: blood. The origin of the receptors is a girl between 5 and 17 years old with multiple sclerosis.

The genes are TRBV27 and TRBJ2-3; TRBD1 matches at 8 bases. CDR3 length equals 15 residues. Germline V gene lookup returns CDR1 MNHEY and CDR2 SMNVEV (reference sequence). Trimming took 8 bases from V and 0 from J; bases not matched to a gene: 7. The DNA for the CDR3 is TGTGCCAGCGCCTGGACAGGGAAGAGCACAGATACGCAGTATTTT. Translating it yields CASAWTGKSTDTQYF.

V usage is TRBV5-1 and J usage is TRBJ1-1; possibly TRBD1 for D (6 bases). The CDR3 length is 16 residues. Looked up from germline, CDR1 is SGHRS and CDR2 is YFSETQ. Trimming cost V 2 bases and J 1 base, with 15 bases left between them. Here the CDR3 reads CASSLNPGGANTEAFF. CDR3 nucleotide sequence: TGCGCCAGCAGCTTAAACCCGGGGGGCGCGAACACTGAAGCTTTCTTT. Using reference TRBV5-1 and TRBJ1-1 for the parts outside the CDR3, the full variable domain is KAGVTQTPRYLIKTRGQQVTLSCSPISGHRSVSWYQQTPGQGLQFLFEYFSETQRNKGNFPGRFSGRQFSNSRSEMNVSTLELGDSALYLCASSLNPGGANTEAFFGQGTRLTVV.

A single count supports this clonotype. J is TRBJ1-2 and V is TRBV5-1, with D unresolved. Germline loops: CDR1 SGHRS, CDR2 YFSETQ. The CDR3 runs to 14 residues. Between the trimmed V and J ends, which lost 0 bases and 4 bases, there was a span of 10 bases. The CDR3 spells CASSLGESGYGYTF. The CDR3 region has the DNA TGCGCCAGCAGCTTGGGGGAGAGCGGCTATGGCTACACCTTC.

The rearrangement uses TRBV27 and TRBJ2-5; no clear D. The closer fit of TRBJ2-7 to the DNA end suggests the J call may be wrong. This CDR3 is built from 14 residues. Per the germline V gene, CDR1 is MNHEY and CDR2 is SMNVEV (reference sequence). The DNA for the CDR3 is TGTGCCAGCAGTTTTAATTGGTCGGACGACGAGCAGTACTTC. The encoded protein is CASSFNWSDDEQYF.

The V gene is TRBV10-2, the J gene TRBJ2-2; D gene unclear. This CDR3 is built from 15 residues. V lost 4 bases and J lost 1, with 10 bases in between. Germline V CDR1 and CDR2: WSHSY, SAAADI. The CDR3 here is CASSGVLENTGELFF. CDR3 bases: TGCGCCAGCAGTGGGGTTTTAGAGAACACCGGGGAGCTGTTTTTT.

The V and J genes are TRBV28 and TRBJ1-1; D gene unclear. Germline values: CDR1 MDHEN, CDR2 SYDVKM. The CDR3 is 15 amino acids. The V and J ends lost 4 bases and 2 bases respectively, with 14 bases between them. CDR3 sequence reads: CASSYRGSLNTEAFF. In nucleotides, the CDR3 is TGTGCCAGCAGTTACCGCGGCAGTCTAAACACTGAAGCTTTCTTT.

The chain recombines TRBV6-1 with TRBJ1-5; 12 bases fit TRBD1. Trimming at V came to 5 bases and at J to 4 bases, leaving 9 bases not matched to a gene. The CDR3 covers 17 residues. Germline loops: CDR1 MNHNS, CDR2 SASEGT. This chain's CDR3 is CASSQGQGAFENQPQHF. For the CDR3, the DNA is TGTGCCAGCAGTCAGGGACAGGGGGCCTTTGAAAATCAGCCCCAGCATTTT.

V and J are TRBV2 and TRBJ1-1; possibly TRBD1 for D (5 bases). The V end was cut by 0 bases, the J end by 2 bases, with 10 bases between. CDR1 and CDR2 (germline): SNHLY, FYNNEI. The CDR3 has 15 amino acids. CDR3 sequence (DNA): TGTGCCAGCAGTGAAGCCAGACAGAGCAACACTGAAGCTTTCTTT. Amino acid sequence: CASSEARQSNTEAFF.

A few counts support this clonotype. The chain combines TRBV7-2 with TRBJ1-1; D call uncertain. Germline CDR1 SGHTA, CDR2 FQGNSA. Trimming shortened V by 1 base and J by 6 bases, and 15 bases separated the two germline ends. This CDR3 is built from 15 residues. CDR3 residues: CASSLEAAPRSEAFF. As DNA, the CDR3 is TGTGCCAGCAGCTTAGAGGCAGCCCCGCGATCTGAAGCTTTCTTT. The entire variable domain, with the rest obtained from reference TRBV7-2 and TRBJ1-1, is as follows: GAGVSQSPSNKVTEKGKDVELRCDPISGHTALYWYRQSLGQGLEFLIYFQGNSAPDKSGLPSDRFSAERTGGSVSTLTIQRTQQEDSAVYLCASSLEAAPRSEAFFGQGTRLTVV.

This chain uses TRBV3-1 with TRBJ2-1; 8 bases are a match to TRBD2. The CDR3 is 13 amino acids. V was pared by 8 bases and J by 6 bases, with 6 bases of the junction left unmatched. CDR1 and CDR2 (germline): LGHDT, YNNKEL (reference sequence). The CDR3 loop is CASLLAGTNEQFF. The CDR3 region has the DNA TGTGCCAGCCTTCTAGCGGGCACCAATGAGCAGTTCTTC.

This clonotype appeared a few times. This chain joins TRBV28 and TRBJ1-6, with no clear D. CDR3 length: 14 amino acids. The germline V gene encodes CDR1 MDHEN and CDR2 SYDVKM. The ends were cut back, 6 bases at V and 5 bases at J, with 11 bases in the middle. CDR3 protein: CASSPDGNNSPLHF. The CDR3 DNA follows: TGTGCCAGCAGCCCCGACGGAAATAATTCACCCCTCCACTTT.

In this sample, this clonotype turned up once. The chain joins TRBV29-1 to TRBJ1-2, with D perhaps matching TRBD1 (6 bases). The germline CDR1 and CDR2 sequences are SQVTM and ANQGSEA. Trimming cost V 4 bases and J 6 bases, with 12 bases left between them. This CDR3 has 12 amino acids. The CDR3 DNA reads TGCAGCGTTGGGTCCGGGGGCGATGGCTACACCTTC. Protein: CSVGSGGDGYTF.

The chain recombines TRBV7-8 with TRBJ2-7; 7 bases map to TRBD2. CDR3 size: 15 residues. Germline-derived CDR1 and CDR2 are SGHVS and FQNEAQ. V lost 3 bases and J lost 2; bases outside the gene matches: 7. This CDR3 reads CASSFTAGTPYEQYF. The CDR3, as DNA: TGTGCCAGCAGCTTTACAGCGGGAACTCCCTACGAGCAGTACTTC.

The V call is TRBV28, the J call TRBJ2-7; D is unclear. Trimming took 3 bases from V and 1 from J, leaving 10 bases between them. This CDR3 contains 14 residues. Germline values: CDR1 MDHEN, CDR2 SYDVKM. The CDR3 region is CASSLAEVSYEQYF. CDR3 DNA sequence: TGTGCCAGCAGTTTGGCAGAAGTGTCCTACGAGCAGTACTTC.

This chain connects TRBV28 to TRBJ2-4; D is unresolved. The DNA end is more similar to TRBJ2-7, so the J call may be wrong. CDR3 size: 14 residues. Looked up from germline, CDR1 is MDHEN and CDR2 is SYDVKM. The CDR3, as DNA: TGTGCCAGCAGTCCGATCCTAGGGCAAGGCGAGCAGTACTTC. Translating it yields CASSPILGQGEQYF.

The chain employs TRBV6-5 and TRBJ1-4; TRBD1 might be the D (5 bases). The germline V gene encodes CDR1 MNHEY and CDR2 SVGAGI. V dropped 2 bases and J dropped 5 bases, with 12 bases sitting between them. There are 15 residues in the CDR3. CDR3 amino acids: CASSYGGTGNEKLFF. In nucleotides, the CDR3 is TGTGCCAGCAGTTACGGGGGGACGGGCAATGAAAAACTGTTTTTT.

This clonotype has just a few counts. V and J are TRBV12-5 and TRBJ2-2; D may match TRBD1 or TRBD2 (6 bases each). This CDR3 has 17 residues. Germline-derived CDR1 and CDR2 are LGHNT and FRNRAP. Trimming cost V 6 bases and J 1 base, with 18 bases left between them. The CDR3 reads CASGPPGAGLNTGELFF. The CDR3 DNA sequence: TGTGCTAGTGGCCCTCCAGGGGCGGGATTGAACACCGGGGAGCTGTTTTTT.

The V and J genes are TRBV9 and TRBJ2-3; the D gene is possibly TRBD1 (6 bases). The CDR3 spans 15 residues. Trimming pared 5 bases from V and 2 bases from J, leaving 15 bases between. Per germline, CDR1 SGDLS and CDR2 YYNGEE. The CDR3 protein is CASSEGVVITDTQYF. In nucleotides, the CDR3 is TGTGCCAGCAGTGAGGGGGTAGTAATCACAGATACGCAGTATTTT.

The chain joins TRBV20-1 to TRBJ1-5, with TRBD1 as a possible D gene (5 bases). V was clipped by 2 bases and J by 1 base, with 12 bases between them. This CDR3 is 15 amino acids long. Germline CDR1 DFQATT, CDR2 SNEGSKA (reference sequence). The CDR3 DNA is TGCAGTGCTAGACCTCCGGGACCCAGCAATCAGCCCCAGCATTTT. It codes for CSARPPGPSNQPQHF.

The V gene is TRBV7-9, the J gene TRBJ1-1; D ambiguous. The CDR3 loop spans 15 amino acids. The germline V gene encodes CDR1 SEHNR and CDR2 FQNEAQ (reference sequence). With 3 bases removed from V and 6 bases from J, the gap between germline ends came to 17 bases. DNA for the CDR3: TGTGCCAGCAGCTTGGGCGCCAGTGGAGTAGCTGAAGCTTTCTTT. It yields the protein CASSLGASGVAEAFF.

The chain carries TRBV20-1 and TRBJ2-7; D remains ambiguous. Deletions cut 4 bases from V and 2 bases from J, with 12 bases between. CDR1 is DFQATT, CDR2 SNEGSKA, per germline (reference sequence). The CDR3 extends over 13 amino acids. The CDR3 DNA reads TGCAGTGCTAAACCACCCGGACCCTACGAGCAGTACTTC. Protein product: CSAKPPGPYEQYF.

The V gene is TRBV4-1, the J gene TRBJ2-7; D not resolved. Trimming left V 8 bases short and J 4 bases short, with 27 bases between. The CDR3 sequence is 17 residues long. Germline V gives CDR1 MGHRA, CDR2 YSYEKL. The CDR3 DNA reads TGCGCCAGCTCCGCCTCACCTCAGGCTCTAGGGCGGTACGAGCAGTACTTC. Amino acid sequence: CASSASPQALGRYEQYF.

This clonotype was counted many times. The J gene is TRBJ2-7, the V gene TRBV12-3 or TRBV12-4; perhaps TRBD2 as D (6 bases). The CDR3 sequence is 12 residues long. Trimming left V 3 bases short and J 4 bases short, with 7 bases between. CDR3 protein: CASSFGGYEQYF. CDR3 DNA: TGTGCCAGCAGTTTTGGGGGGTACGAGCAGTACTTC.

V is TRBV27 and J is TRBJ2-1; D is possibly TRBD2 (6 bases). V was cut by 0 bases and J by 2 bases, with 11 bases left in between. The CDR3 runs 16 residues. Germline V gene sequence: CDR1 MNHEY, CDR2 SMNVEV (reference sequence). CDR3 nucleotides: TGTGCCAGCAGTTTATCGGCGGGGCGCCCCTACAATGAGCAGTTCTTC. Protein: CASSLSAGRPYNEQFF.